This TCR beta chain was retrieved from a study of sequential checkpoint blockade in melanoma. Whole-study context: Maintenance nivolumab came after either treatment sequence.

Here immunoSEQ multiplex PCR was the method, and the copy in TCRdb shows in-frame clones only, minus some. The sample has about 40,000 clones, about nine tenths seen once. Trimming took off 5 bases at V and 7 bases at J, with 9 bases between the two ends. The CDR3 is 12 residues long. CDR1 SGHNT and CDR2 YENEEA come from the germline V gene. Treatment given: randomized to nivolumab then ipilimumab (arm A) or the reverse (arm B). The sample in question was CD8+ T cells sorted from blood (inferred from file names), obtained from a patient given nivolumab and ipilimumab in sequence. The clonotype originates from a human donor with melanoma. This rearrangement joins TRBV11-3 to TRBJ2-1; D may be TRBD2 (6 bases). The CDR3 coding sequence is TGTGCCAGCAGCCCCGGAGGGAATGAGCAGTTCTTC. This gives the protein CASSPGGNEQFF.